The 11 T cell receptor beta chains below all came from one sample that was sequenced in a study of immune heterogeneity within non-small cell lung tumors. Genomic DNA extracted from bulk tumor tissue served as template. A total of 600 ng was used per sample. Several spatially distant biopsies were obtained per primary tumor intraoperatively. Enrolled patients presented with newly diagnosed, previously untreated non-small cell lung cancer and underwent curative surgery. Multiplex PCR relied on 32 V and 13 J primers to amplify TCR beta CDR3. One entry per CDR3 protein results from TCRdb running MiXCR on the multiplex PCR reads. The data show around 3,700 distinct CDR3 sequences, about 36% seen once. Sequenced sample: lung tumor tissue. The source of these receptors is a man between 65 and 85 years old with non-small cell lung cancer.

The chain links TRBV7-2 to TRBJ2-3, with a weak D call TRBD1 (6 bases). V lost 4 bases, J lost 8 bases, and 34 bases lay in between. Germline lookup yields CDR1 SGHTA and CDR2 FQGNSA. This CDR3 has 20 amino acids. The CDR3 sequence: CASSSQGRGAMLRGHVTQYF. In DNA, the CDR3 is TGTGCCAGCAGCTCCCAGGGCAGGGGCGCCATGTTACGGGGCCATGTTACGCAGTATTTT. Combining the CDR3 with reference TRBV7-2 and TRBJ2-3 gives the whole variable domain GAGVSQSPSNKVTEKGKDVELRCDPISGHTALYWYRQSLGQGLEFLIYFQGNSAPDKSGLPSDRFSAERTGGSVSTLTIQRTQQEDSAVYLCASSSQGRGAMLRGHVTQYFGPGTRLTVL.

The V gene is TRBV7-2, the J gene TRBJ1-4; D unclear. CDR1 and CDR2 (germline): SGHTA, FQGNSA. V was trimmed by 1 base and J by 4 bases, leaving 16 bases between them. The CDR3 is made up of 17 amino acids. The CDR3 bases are TGTGCCAGCAGCTTAGGTGGTGGGAGCGTCCTTAATGAAAAACTGTTTTTT. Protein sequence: CASSLGGGSVLNEKLFF. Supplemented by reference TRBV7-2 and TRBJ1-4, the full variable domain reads GAGVSQSPSNKVTEKGKDVELRCDPISGHTALYWYRQSLGQGLEFLIYFQGNSAPDKSGLPSDRFSAERTGGSVSTLTIQRTQQEDSAVYLCASSLGGGSVLNEKLFFGSGTQLSVL.

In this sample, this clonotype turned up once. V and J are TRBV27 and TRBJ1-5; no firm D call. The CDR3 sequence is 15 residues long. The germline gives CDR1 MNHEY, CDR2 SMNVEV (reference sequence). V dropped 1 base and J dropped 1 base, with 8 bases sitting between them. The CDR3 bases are TGTGCCAGCAGTTTATATCAGTACAGCAATCAGCCCCAGCATTTT. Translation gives CASSLYQYSNQPQHF.

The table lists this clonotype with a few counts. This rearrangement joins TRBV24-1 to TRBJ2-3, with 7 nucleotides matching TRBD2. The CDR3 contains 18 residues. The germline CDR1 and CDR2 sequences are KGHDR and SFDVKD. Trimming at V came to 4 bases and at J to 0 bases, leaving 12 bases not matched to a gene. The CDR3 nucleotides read TGTGCCACCAGTGACGAGCTTTGGGGGGGTACTAGCACAGATACGCAGTATTTT. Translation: CATSDELWGGTSTDTQYF.

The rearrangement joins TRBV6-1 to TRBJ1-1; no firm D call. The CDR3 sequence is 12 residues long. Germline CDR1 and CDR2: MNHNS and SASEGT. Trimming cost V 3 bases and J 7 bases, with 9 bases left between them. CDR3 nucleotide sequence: TGTGCCAGCAGTGATTATAGAGGTGAAGCTTTCTTT. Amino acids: CASSDYRGEAFF.

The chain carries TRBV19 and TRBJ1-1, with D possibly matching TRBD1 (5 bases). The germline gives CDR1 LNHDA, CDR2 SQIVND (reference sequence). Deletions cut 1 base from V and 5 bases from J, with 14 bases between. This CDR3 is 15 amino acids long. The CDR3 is CASSIGGRRETEAFF. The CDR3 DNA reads TGTGCCAGTAGTATAGGGGGTCGCAGGGAAACTGAAGCTTTCTTT.

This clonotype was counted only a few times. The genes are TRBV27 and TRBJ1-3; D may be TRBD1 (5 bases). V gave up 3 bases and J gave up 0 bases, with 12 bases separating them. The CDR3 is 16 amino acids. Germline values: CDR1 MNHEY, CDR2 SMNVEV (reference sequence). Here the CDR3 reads CASSLGLSSSGNTIYF. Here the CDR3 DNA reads TGTGCCAGCAGTTTGGGACTTTCGAGCTCTGGAAACACCATATATTTT.

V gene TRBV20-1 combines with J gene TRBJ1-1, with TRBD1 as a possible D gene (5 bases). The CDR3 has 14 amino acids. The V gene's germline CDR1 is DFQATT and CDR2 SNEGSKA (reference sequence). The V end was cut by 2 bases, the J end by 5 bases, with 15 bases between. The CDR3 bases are TGCAGTGCTAGAACGGGGGAAATGTGGACTGAAGCTTTCTTT. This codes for CSARTGEMWTEAFF.

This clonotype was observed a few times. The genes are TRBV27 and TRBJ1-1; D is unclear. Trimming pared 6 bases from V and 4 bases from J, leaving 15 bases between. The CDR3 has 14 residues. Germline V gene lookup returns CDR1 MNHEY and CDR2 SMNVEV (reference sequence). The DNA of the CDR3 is TGTGCCAGCAGCAGCCGTCTAGGAAGCACTGAAGCTTTCTTT. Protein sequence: CASSSRLGSTEAFF.

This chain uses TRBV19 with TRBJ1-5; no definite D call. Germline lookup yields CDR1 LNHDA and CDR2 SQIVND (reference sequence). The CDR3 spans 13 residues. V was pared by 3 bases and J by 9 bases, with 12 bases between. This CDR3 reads CASSISPMMPQHF. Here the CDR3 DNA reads TGTGCCAGTAGTATCAGCCCTATGATGCCCCAGCATTTT.

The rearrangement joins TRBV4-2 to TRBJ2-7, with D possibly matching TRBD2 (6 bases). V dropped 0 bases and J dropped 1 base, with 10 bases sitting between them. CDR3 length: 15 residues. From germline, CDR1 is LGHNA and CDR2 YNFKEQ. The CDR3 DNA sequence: TGTGCCAGCAGCCAAGACCCCGGGACTTCCTACGAGCAGTACTTC. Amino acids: CASSQDPGTSYEQYF.